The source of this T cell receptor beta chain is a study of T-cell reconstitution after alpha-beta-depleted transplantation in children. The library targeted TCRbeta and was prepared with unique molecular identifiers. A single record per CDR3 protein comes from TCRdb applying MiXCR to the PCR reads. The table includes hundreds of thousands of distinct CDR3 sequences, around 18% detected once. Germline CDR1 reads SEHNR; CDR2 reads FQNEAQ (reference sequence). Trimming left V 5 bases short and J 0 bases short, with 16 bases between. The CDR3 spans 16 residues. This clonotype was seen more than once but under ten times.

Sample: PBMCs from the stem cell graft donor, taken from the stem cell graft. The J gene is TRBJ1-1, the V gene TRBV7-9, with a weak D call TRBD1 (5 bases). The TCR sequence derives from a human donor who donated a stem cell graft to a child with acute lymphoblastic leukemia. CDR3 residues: CASSGGGGFMNTEAFF. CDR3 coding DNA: TGTGCCAGCAGCGGGGGGGGAGGTTTTATGAACACTGAAGCTTTCTTT.